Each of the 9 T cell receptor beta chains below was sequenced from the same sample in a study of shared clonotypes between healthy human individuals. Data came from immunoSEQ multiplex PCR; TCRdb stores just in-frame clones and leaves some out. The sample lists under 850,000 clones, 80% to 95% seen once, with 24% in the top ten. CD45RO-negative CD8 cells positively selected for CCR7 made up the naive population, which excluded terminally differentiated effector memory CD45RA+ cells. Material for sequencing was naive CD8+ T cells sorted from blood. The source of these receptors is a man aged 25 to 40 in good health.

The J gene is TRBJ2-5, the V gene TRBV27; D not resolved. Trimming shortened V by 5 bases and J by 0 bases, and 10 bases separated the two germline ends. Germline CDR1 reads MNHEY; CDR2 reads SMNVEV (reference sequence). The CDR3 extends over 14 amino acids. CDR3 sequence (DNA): TGTGCCAGCAGTCCTCTAGGAAACCAAGAGACCCAGTACTTC. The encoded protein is CASSPLGNQETQYF.

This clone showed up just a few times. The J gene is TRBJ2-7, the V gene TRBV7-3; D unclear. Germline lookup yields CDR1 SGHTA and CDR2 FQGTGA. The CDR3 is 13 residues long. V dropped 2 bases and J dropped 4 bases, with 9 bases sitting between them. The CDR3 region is CASSLGVSYEQYF. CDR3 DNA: TGTGCCAGCAGCTTAGGGGTCTCGTACGAGCAGTACTTC.

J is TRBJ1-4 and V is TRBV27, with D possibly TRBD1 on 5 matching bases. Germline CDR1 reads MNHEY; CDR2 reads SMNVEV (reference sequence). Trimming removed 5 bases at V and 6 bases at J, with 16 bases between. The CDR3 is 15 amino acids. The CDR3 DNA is TGTGCCAGCAGTCCGGCCGGGACCGCTTATGAAAAACTGTTTTTT. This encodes CASSPAGTAYEKLFF.

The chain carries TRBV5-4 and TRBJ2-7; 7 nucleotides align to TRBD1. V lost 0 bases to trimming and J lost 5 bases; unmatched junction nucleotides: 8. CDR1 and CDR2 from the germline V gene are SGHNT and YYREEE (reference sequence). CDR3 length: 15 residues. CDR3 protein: CASSLEDRSFDEQYF. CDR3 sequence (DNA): TGTGCCAGCAGCTTGGAGGACAGGTCCTTCGACGAGCAGTACTTC.

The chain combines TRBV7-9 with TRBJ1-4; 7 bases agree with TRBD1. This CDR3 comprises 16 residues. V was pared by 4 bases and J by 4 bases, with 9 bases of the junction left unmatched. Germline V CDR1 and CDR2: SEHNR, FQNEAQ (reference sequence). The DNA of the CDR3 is TGTGCCAGCAGCTCACCTTGGACAGGCCGTAATGAAAAACTGTTTTTT. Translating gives CASSSPWTGRNEKLFF.

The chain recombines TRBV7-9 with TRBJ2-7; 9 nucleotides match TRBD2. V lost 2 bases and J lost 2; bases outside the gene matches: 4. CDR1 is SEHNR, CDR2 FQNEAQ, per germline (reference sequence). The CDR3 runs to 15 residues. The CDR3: CASSLSAGGPYEQYF. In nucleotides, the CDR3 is TGTGCCAGCAGCTTATCAGCGGGAGGACCCTACGAGCAGTACTTC.

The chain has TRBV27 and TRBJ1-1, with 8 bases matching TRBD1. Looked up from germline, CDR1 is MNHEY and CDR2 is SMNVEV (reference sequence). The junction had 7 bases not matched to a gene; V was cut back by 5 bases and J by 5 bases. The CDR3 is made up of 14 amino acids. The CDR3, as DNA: TGTGCCAGCAGTCGTCAGGGGGCTCGAACTGAAGCTTTCTTT. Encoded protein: CASSRQGARTEAFF.

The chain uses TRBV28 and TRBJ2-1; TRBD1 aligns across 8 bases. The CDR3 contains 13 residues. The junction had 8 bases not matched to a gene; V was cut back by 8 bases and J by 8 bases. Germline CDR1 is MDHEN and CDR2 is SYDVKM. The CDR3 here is CASSMTGEDEQFF. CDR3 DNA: TGTGCCAGCTCAATGACAGGGGAGGATGAGCAGTTCTTC.

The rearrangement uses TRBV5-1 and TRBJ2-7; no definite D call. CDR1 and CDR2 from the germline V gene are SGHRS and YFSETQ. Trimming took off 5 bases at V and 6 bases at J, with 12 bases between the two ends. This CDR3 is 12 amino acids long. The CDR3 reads CASRFLESEQYF. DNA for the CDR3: TGCGCCAGCAGGTTCCTCGAGAGCGAGCAGTACTTC.